The entry below describes one TCR beta chain. CDR1 is SQVTM, CDR2 ANQGSEA, per germline. After removal of 7 bases from V and 5 bases from J, the junction contained 6 bases not matched to a gene. CDR3 length: 12 residues. This entry is derived from a study of T cell changes during pregnancy in multiple sclerosis. Here immunoSEQ multiplex PCR was the method, and the copy in TCRdb shows in-frame clones only, minus some. The table lists roughly 100,000 clones, about 91% of them singletons, with 2.5% to 4% in the top ten. This TCR derives from a female donor with multiple sclerosis, enrolled in a pregnancy study. The gene calls are TRBV29-1 and TRBJ1-2; TRBD1 agrees at 8 bases. Sequences were derived from peripheral blood, sampled in the second trimester of pregnancy. Here the CDR3 reads CSAPGGAYGYTF. CDR3 nucleotides: TGCAGCGCCCCAGGGGGCGCGTATGGCTACACCTTC. Full variable domain (remainder filled in from reference TRBV29-1 and TRBJ1-2): SAVISQKPSRDICQRGTSLTIQCQVDSQVTMMFWYRQQPGQSLTLIATANQGSEATYESGFVIDKFPISRPNLTFSTLTVSNMSPEDSSIYLCSAPGGAYGYTFGSGTRLTVV.